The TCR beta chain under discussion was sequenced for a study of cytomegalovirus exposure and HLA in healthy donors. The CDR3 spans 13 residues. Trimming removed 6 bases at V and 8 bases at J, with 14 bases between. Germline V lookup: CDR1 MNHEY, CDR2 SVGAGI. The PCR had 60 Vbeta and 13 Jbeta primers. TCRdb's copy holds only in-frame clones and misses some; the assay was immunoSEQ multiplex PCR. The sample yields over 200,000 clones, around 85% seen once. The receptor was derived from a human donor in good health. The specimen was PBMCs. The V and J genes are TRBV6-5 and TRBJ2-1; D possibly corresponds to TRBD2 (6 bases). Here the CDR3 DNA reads TGTGCCAGCAGACCCGGGACTCTCTATGAGCAGTTCTTC. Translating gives CASRPGTLYEQFF.